The entry that follows covers one T cell receptor (beta chain) sequence. Its cognate antigen has yet to be identified. No base qualities exist here, and no much larger clone lies one base off it. The cohort comprised fewer than 750 healthy bone marrow donors. At the time of sampling, every cohort member was nominally healthy, though immune exposures that went unrecorded were likely present. The donor was CMV seronegative and was included in the group of about 350 seronegative cohort members. A peripheral blood sample was collected from each donor, and TCR beta sequencing was performed on peripheral blood mononuclear cells. The Qiagen DNeasy Blood Extraction Kit was used to extract genomic DNA from the blood cell samples. The sample is drawn from a study of cytomegalovirus exposure and HLA in healthy donors (dated by TCRdb to about 2017). About the full investigation: An earlier analysis of several hundred of the donors reported about 290 Gb of sequence data and roughly 110 million unique TCR beta sequences from roughly 200 million T cells. To predict cytomegalovirus infection status, the study brought together high-throughput TCR immunosequencing, statistical association of individual TCRs with disease status, and machine learning. The aim of the study was to test whether cataloging public T cell receptors could identify signatures of past pathogen exposure. A later analysis re-examined previously published TCR beta repertoires from about 700 donors and added high-resolution HLA genotyping to investigate patterns of TCR occurrence. Of the approximately 400 genotyped donors, 80% to 90% were placed in the genetic ancestry cluster associated with self-reported Caucasian donors. The T cell repertoires of 670 or so subjects were profiled by immunosequencing and related to cytomegalovirus serostatus. Because of strong linkage in the cohort, five DR-DQ haplotypes were treated as single units for association and clustering. The number of typed donors differed by locus: about 620-640 for A, B, C, DRB1 and DQB1; approximately 540 for DQA1; roughly 600 for DPA1; and about 450 for DPB1. Alongside the repertoire data, information on donor age, sex, ethnicity and CMV serostatus was compiled. Approximately 300 gigabases of sequencing data and tens of millions of unique TCR sequences were included in an early release covering roughly 600 HLA-typed donors. In an earlier analysis of about 590 of the donors, high-throughput TCR beta sequencing was used to judge whether each TCR beta V gene segment behaved as functional or pseudogenic. In addition to the first cohort of about 650 subjects, a separate validation cohort of 120 different subjects was used. All discovery cohort repertoires had been generated using a single sequencing platform. Among about 370 genotyped donors of the cohort, an average of approximately 200,000 unique TCR beta nucleotide sequences was sequenced per donor, of which 15% to 20% were non-productive. HLA typing covered class I and class II loci at four-digit resolution. Genome-wide SNP genotypes for about three fifths of the roughly 670 donors were used in a later genetic analysis, which treated that subset as a discovery cohort. Rather than drawing on any new phenotypic data, the later analysis identified candidate immune exposures from TCR beta sequences and the way those sequences occurred across donors. Results and caveats for the whole study, not just this receptor: In vitro tests confirmed that a few of the cytomegalovirus-associated TCR beta chains recognize cytomegalovirus antigens. It was suggested by the authors that the approach could potentially be generalized to other disease states and immunological phenotypes. A group of highly shared sequence variants was considered likely to be a technical artifact of the sequencing pipeline. Compared with the 666-donor mean, donors in an Asian-associated ancestry cluster had fewer N-insertions in productive TCRs, according to a later genetic analysis. In this cohort, only TCR beta chains were sequenced, and detectable features were limited by the absence of alpha or paired-chain data. Because some donors lacked HLA typing at each locus, the association tests relied only on the typed subset. In an earlier analysis of some 550 of the donors, most TCR beta V segments were observed in productive rearrangements about 87% or about 30% of the time, broadly matching IMGT annotations. Some IMGT-functional V segments, including TRBV6-2 and TRBV6-3, could not be distinguished by the 87-base-pair reads and were therefore excluded. The earlier analysis of around 600 of the donors excluded about 16 rarely observed V segments, including chromosome 9 orphons, because counts were too low. Strong co-occurrence of HLA alleles, especially DR and DQ, made assigning TCR associations to individual alleles difficult. Immune exposure information for the cohort was limited to CMV serostatus. A later analysis found that HLA-associated TCR beta chains were more clonally expanded and had lower generation probabilities than equally common non-associated chains. While some public TCRs were present in many individuals, most TCR sequences turned up only very rarely across donors. At a false discovery rate of 0.05, a later analysis linked under 20,000 TCR beta sequences to specific HLA alleles. In a later analysis, the rate of TCR association differed among HLA loci, with DRB1 alleles having the most associated TCRs and HLA-C alleles having the fewest. An association between a missense DCLRE1C variant and V-gene and J-gene trimming of TCR beta chains was found in a later genetic analysis and replicated in an independent cohort. In the study, approximately 160 TCR beta chains were listed as associated with cytomegalovirus. According to a later analysis, parvovirus B19, influenza, CMV and Epstein-Barr virus appeared linked to several top co-occurrence clusters. A further reported finding was that TCR beta sequences accurately predicted the HLA-A and HLA-B alleles for most subjects in the first cohort. Linkage disequilibrium might explain the correlated functional status among segregating V segments, but an unknown experimental factor could not be excluded. Most CMV-associated TCR beta chains appeared to be HLA-restricted in a later analysis, and the HLA associations seemed to be driven largely by CMV exposure. In both the original and validation cohorts, the classifier was reported to diagnose cytomegalovirus status with high specificity and sensitivity. Sequencing depth was assumed to be roughly uniform across donors in the presence/absence analyses, though that assumption may not hold.

Library preparation employed the immunoSEQ multiplex PCR assay. A mixture of 60 forward primers for TCR Vbeta segments and 13 reverse primers for TCR Jbeta segments was used in the multiplex PCR. A multiplex PCR assay on genomic DNA amplified the CDR3 region of rearranged TCR beta genes. The Illumina HiSeq System was used to sequence the amplified TCR beta libraries as 87-base-pair reads. On the study's bioinformatics: A later analysis tallied around 87 million unique TCR beta chains across the 610 or so repertoires, and about 10 million of those chains were shared by two or more donors. Raw reads were error-corrected and collapsed into unique sequences by a nearest-neighbor algorithm in which closely related sequences were merged to remove PCR and sequencing errors. CDR3 sequences were aligned to IMGT reference sequences to assign V, D and J gene segments. Each retained sequence needed at least a six-nucleotide match to both a V gene segment and a J gene segment. Rearrangements were called productive when the CDR3 lacked stop codons and stayed in frame with V and J; all others were non-productive. CDR3 was defined according to IMGT convention as the region running from the second conserved V-encoded cysteine to the conserved J-encoded phenylalanine. The earlier analysis of about 610 of the donors excluded sequences that lacked an unambiguous match to a single V gene segment. In an earlier analysis of around 590 of the donors, a V segment was called functional when productive rearrangements were above 56.7%, and segregating when the standard deviation between donors exceeded 5%. A statistical classification framework was developed to diagnose cytomegalovirus status using the catalog of TCR beta chain sequences. In a later analysis, TCR nucleotide sequences were compared against IMGT/GENE-DB human TR gene sequences so that V and J genes could be assigned. Using the TCRdist pipeline, a later analysis assigned CDR3 sequences along with most-parsimonious VDJ recombination scenarios. A later analysis defined each TCR beta chain by its CDR3 amino acid sequence plus V-gene family, and excluded reads lacking a unique V-gene family. As a way to deal with suspected cross-contamination and a sequencing artifact, a later analysis dropped 450 to 600 nucleotide sequences that were highly shared and had low generation probability. In a later analysis, a clonal expansion index was calculated for each public chain from normalized within-repertoire ranks of inferred template counts. In a later analysis, generation probabilities were computed with a VDJ recombination model fitted to out-of-frame rearrangements, and the resulting probabilities were checked against IGoR. Hypergeometric tests were used in a later analysis to score TCR-TCR, TCR-HLA and TCR-CMV co-occurrence, with a repertoire-size bias correction applied to the TCR pairs. A later analysis estimated false discovery rates by permuting HLA or CMV assignments 20 times. In a later analysis, co-occurring TCRs were grouped using DBSCAN, with TCRdist sequence similarity added in when clustering inside HLA-allele-positive subsets. Repertoires with fewer than 30,000 or more than 120,000 public chains were left out of co-occurrence clustering, as were roughly five repertoires with anomalous nucleotide sharing. TCRdb carries this immuneACCESS record with in-frame sequences only. Its versions omit some clonotypes, under half of them owing to an unresolved V gene in the studies checked, with the rest unexplained. V, J and clone size are those of that table, while D and trimming were read from the DNA. A total of over 150,000 clones appear in this sample, 83% of them only once. Of the sample, roughly 1.5% falls within the top ten clones.

Sequences MGHRA (CDR1) and YSYEKL (CDR2) are obtained from the germline V gene. The CDR3 spans 14 residues, from the cysteine through the phenylalanine. Only the CDR3 DNA is retained, 42 bases long and in frame from the first base. Relative to germline, V is 1 base shorter and J is 5 bases shorter, with 11 bases between their ends. The sequence joins TRBV4-1 to TRBJ1-1, and the D gene may be TRBD1, 6 bases matching. This TCR was recovered from a man aged 50 to 59 in good health and CMV-seronegative. Material: PBMCs. The CDR3 protein: CASSQGTGRTEAFF. The nucleotide sequence is given as TGCGCCAGCAGCCAAGGAACAGGGCGGACTGAAGCTTTCTTT.